These T cell receptor beta chains were read from a single sample in a study of T-cell memory formation after mild COVID-19. TCRdb reprocessed the 5' RACE reads with MiXCR, giving one entry per CDR3 protein. The repertoire consists of tens of thousands of distinct CDR3 sequences, with approximately 15% occurring once and the leading ten covering approximately 40%. Sequenced sample: PBMCs or a T cell subset sorted from them (not recorded which). The receptor source for this set is a man younger than 30 who had mild COVID-19 (a few samples of this study predate the infection). Cell type and time point are not known. Each CDR3 is given with its conserved first and last residue. The D gene is left open where the match is weak. Expanded clones get a size class; other rows say once, few or many, or leave the size out.

CDR3 protein	CDR3 DNA	clone size	V gene	J gene	D gene
CSARPLGGGETQYF	TGCAGTGCTAGGCCATTGGGGGGAGGAGAGACCCAGTACTTC	few	TRBV20-1	TRBJ2-5	.
CASSRGQGAKTQYF	TGTGCCAGCAGCAGGGGACAGGGGGCGAAGACCCAGTACTTC	.	TRBV5-6	TRBJ2-5	TRBD1
CASSQVGGVGSPLHF	TGTGCCAGCAGCCAAGTCGGAGGCGTCGGTTCACCCCTCCACTTT	many	TRBV3-1	TRBJ1-6	.
CASSEAWGQIQYF	TGTGCCAGCAGTGAAGCATGGGGCCAGATTCAGTACTTC	few	TRBV6-1	TRBJ2-4	.
CSVGQGEGANYGYTF	TGCAGCGTTGGACAGGGAGAGGGGGCTAACTATGGCTACACCTTC	.	TRBV29-1	TRBJ1-2	TRBD1
CSARLASAGPEAFF	TGCAGTGCTAGGCTAGCGAGCGCGGGACCTGAAGCTTTCTTT	few	TRBV20-1	TRBJ1-1	.
CAIRGHPTQNTDTQYF	TGTGCCATCAGGGGTCACCCCACACAAAACACAGATACGCAGTATTTT	few	TRBV10-3	TRBJ2-3	.
CASSPRTSGASTDTQYF	TGTGCCAGCAGCCCAAGGACTAGCGGGGCTAGCACAGATACGCAGTATTTT	.	TRBV7-2	TRBJ2-3	TRBD2
CSVELPDRGNIQYF	TGCAGCGTTGAGTTACCGGACAGGGGGAACATTCAGTACTTC	.	TRBV29-1	TRBJ2-4	TRBD1
CASSLGGNTGELFF	TGTGCCAGCAGTTTGGGGGGGAACACCGGGGAGCTGTTTTTT	few	TRBV12-3/TRBV12-4	TRBJ2-2	.
CASSPFAGGPGNEQFF	TGTGCCAGCAGCCCTTTCGCGGGGGGGCCGGGCAATGAGCAGTTCTTC	.	TRBV6-5	TRBJ2-1	TRBD2
CATSRDRVDTQYF	TGTGCCACCAGCAGAGATAGGGTAGATACGCAGTATTTT	many	TRBV15	TRBJ2-3	.
CASSRWTSAYTDTQYF	TGTGCCAGCAGCCGCTGGACTAGCGCCTACACAGATACGCAGTATTTT	few	TRBV7-2	TRBJ2-3	TRBD2
CASRSDRGTDTQYF	TGTGCCAGCAGATCGGACAGGGGCACAGATACGCAGTATTTT	many	TRBV7-4	TRBJ2-3	TRBD1
CAISESRAGGNQPQHF	TGTGCCATCAGTGAGTCAAGGGCAGGAGGCAATCAGCCCCAGCATTTT	few	TRBV10-3	TRBJ1-5	.
CASSPAYIGSGDTQYF	TGCGCCAGCAGCCCCGCATATATAGGCAGCGGCGATACGCAGTATTTT	.	TRBV5-1	TRBJ2-3	.
CASSYSPDVEETQYF	TGTGCCAGCAGTTACTCTCCGGACGTAGAAGAGACCCAGTACTTC	few	TRBV6-2/TRBV6-3	TRBJ2-5	.
CASSPRRGIGETQYF	TGTGCCAGCAGTCCAAGGCGGGGGATAGGGGAGACCCAGTACTTC	few	TRBV7-8	TRBJ2-5	TRBD2
CASSSGGNYEQYF	TGTGCCAGCAGCTCAGGGGGAAACTACGAGCAGTACTTC	.	TRBV7-9	TRBJ2-7	TRBD1
CASSWTPGEQYF	TGTGCCAGCAGCTGGACCCCCGGGGAGCAGTACTTC	.	TRBV5-4	TRBJ2-7	.
CASSLGRGVYNEQFF	TGTGCCAGCAGCTTAGGTCGGGGGGTCTACAATGAGCAGTTCTTC	few	TRBV7-2	TRBJ2-1	TRBD2
CASGDRGIYEQYF	TGTGCCAGTGGGGACAGGGGGATCTACGAGCAGTACTTC	few	TRBV19	TRBJ2-7	TRBD1
CALGVAGVRRNEQFF	TGTGCCCTGGGAGTAGCGGGGGTCAGGAGGAATGAGCAGTTCTTC	.	TRBV3-1	TRBJ2-1	TRBD2